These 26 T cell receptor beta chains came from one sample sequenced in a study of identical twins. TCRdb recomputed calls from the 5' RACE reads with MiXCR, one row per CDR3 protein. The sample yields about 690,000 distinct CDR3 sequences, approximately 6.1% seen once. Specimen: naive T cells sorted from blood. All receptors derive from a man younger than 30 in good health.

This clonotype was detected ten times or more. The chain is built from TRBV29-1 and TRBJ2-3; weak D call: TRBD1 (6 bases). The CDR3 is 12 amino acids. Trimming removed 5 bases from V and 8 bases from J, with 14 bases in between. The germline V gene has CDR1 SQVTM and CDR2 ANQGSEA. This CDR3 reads CSVSTGSTTQYF. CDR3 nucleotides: TGCAGCGTTTCCACAGGGAGCACTACGCAGTATTTT.

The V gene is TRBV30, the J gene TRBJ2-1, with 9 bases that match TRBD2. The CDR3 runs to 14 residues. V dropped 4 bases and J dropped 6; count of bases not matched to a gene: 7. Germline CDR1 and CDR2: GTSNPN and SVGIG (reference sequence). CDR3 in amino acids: CAWMGLAGRNEQFF. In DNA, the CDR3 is TGTGCCTGGATGGGTCTAGCGGGGCGCAATGAGCAGTTCTTC.

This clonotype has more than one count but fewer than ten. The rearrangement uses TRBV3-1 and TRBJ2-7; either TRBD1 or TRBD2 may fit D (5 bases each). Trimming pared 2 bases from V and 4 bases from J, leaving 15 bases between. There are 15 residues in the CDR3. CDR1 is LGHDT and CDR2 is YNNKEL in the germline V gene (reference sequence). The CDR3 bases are TGTGCCAGCAGCCAAAGGACGGCAGGGACGTACGAGCAGTACTTC. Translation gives CASSQRTAGTYEQYF.

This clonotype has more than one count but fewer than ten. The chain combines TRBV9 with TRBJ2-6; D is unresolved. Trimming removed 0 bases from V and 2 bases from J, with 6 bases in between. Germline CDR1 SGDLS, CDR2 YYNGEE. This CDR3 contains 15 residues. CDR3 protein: CASSVATAGANVLTF. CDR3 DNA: TGTGCCAGCAGCGTAGCGACTGCTGGGGCCAACGTCCTGACTTTC.

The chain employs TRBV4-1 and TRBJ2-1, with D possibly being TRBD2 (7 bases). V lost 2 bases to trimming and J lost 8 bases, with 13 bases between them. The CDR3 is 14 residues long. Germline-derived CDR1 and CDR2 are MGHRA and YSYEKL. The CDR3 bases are TGCGCCAGCAGCCAAACACAGGGAGGGGATGAGCAGTTCTTC. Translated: CASSQTQGGDEQFF.

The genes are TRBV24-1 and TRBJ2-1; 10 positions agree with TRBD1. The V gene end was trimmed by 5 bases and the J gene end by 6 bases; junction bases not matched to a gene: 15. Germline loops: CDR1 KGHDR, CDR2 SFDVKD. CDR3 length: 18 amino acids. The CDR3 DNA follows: TGTGCCACCAGTGCCCAATCCCGGGGGACAGGGGTTCGCAATGAGCAGTTCTTC. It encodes CATSAQSRGTGVRNEQFF.

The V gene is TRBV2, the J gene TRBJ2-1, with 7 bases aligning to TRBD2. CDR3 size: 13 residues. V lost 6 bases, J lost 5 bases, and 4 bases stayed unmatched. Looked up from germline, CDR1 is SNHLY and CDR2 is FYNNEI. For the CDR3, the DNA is TGTGCCAGCAGGACGGGACTAAACAATGAGCAGTTCTTC. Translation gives CASRTGLNNEQFF.

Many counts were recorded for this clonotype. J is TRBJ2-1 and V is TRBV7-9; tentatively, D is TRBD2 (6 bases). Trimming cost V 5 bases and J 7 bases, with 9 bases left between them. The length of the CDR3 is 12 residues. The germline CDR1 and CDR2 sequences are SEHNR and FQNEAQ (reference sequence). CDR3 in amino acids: CASSGEANEQFF. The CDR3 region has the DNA TGTGCCAGCAGCGGGGAGGCGAATGAGCAGTTCTTC. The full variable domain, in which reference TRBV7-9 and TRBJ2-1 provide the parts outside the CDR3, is DTGVSQNPRHKITKRGQNVTFRCDPISEHNRLYWYRQTLGQGPEFLTYFQNEAQLEKSRLLSDRFSAERPKGSFSTLEIQRTEQGDSAMYLCASSGEANEQFFGPGTRLTVL.

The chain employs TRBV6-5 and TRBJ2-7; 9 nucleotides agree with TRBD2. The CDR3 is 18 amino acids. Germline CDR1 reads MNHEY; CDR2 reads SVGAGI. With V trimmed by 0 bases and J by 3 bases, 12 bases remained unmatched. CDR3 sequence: CASSYSPGLAHPHYEQYF. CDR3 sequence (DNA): TGTGCCAGCAGTTACTCTCCGGGACTAGCCCATCCCCACTACGAGCAGTACTTC.

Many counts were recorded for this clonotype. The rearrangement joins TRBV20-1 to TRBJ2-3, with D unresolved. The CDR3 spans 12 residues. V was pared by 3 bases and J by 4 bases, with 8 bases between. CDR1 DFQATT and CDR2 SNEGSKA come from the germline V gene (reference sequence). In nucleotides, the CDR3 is TGCAGTGCTAGCGACGGCGCAGATACGCAGTATTTT. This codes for CSASDGADTQYF.

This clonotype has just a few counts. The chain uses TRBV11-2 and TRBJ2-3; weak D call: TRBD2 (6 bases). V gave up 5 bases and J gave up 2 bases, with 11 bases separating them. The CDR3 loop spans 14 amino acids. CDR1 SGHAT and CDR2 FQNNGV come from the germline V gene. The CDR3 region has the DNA TGTGCCAGCAGCCGAGGGACTTTCACAGATACGCAGTATTTT. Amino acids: CASSRGTFTDTQYF.

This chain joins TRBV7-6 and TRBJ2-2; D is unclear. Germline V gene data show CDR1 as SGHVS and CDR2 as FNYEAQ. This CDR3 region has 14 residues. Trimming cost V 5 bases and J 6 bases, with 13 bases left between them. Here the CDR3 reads CASSPGVFAGELFF. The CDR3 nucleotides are TGTGCCAGCAGCCCGGGCGTCTTTGCCGGGGAGCTGTTTTTT.

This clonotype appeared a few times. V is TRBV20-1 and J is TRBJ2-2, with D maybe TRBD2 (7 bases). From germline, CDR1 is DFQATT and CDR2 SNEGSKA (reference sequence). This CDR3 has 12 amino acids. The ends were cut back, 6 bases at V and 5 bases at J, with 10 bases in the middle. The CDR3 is CSARGGTGELFF. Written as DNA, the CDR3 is TGCAGTGCAAGGGGGGGGACCGGGGAGCTGTTTTTT.

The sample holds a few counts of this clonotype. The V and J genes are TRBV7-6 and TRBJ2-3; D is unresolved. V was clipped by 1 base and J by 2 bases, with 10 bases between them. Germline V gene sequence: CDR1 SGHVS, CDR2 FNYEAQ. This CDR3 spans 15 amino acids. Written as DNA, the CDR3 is TGTGCCAGCAGCTTAGTCCTGGGTAACACAGATACGCAGTATTTT. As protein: CASSLVLGNTDTQYF.

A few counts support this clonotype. The DNA for the CDR3 is TGCGCCAGCAGCTTGGCCGGGACGCCGGCTAGCACAGATACGCAGTATTTT. It translates to CASSLAGTPASTDTQYF. The chain carries TRBV5-1 and TRBJ2-3; possibly TRBD1 or TRBD2 for D (5 bases each). The CDR3 is 17 residues long. The V end was cut by 0 bases, the J end by 0 bases, with 14 bases between. Germline-derived CDR1 and CDR2 are SGHRS and YFSETQ.

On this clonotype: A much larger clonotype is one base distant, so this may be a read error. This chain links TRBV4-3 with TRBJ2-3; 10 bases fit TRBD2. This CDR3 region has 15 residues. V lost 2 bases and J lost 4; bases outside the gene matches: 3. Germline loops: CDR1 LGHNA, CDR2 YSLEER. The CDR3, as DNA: TGCGCCAGCAGCCAAACTAGCGGGACGGCAGATACGCAGTATTTT. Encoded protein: CASSQTSGTADTQYF.

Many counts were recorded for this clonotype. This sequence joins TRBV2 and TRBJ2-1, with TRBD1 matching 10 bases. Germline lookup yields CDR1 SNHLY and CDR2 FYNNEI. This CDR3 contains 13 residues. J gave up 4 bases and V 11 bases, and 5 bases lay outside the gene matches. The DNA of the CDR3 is TGTGCCGGACTGGGACAGGGGTACAATGAGCAGTTCTTC. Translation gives CAGLGQGYNEQFF.

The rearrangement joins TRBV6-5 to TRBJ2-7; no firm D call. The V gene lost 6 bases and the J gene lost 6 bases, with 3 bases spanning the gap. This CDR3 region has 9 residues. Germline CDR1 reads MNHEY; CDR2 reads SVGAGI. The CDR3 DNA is TGTGCCAGCAGGCCCGAGCAGTACTTC. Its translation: CASRPEQYF.

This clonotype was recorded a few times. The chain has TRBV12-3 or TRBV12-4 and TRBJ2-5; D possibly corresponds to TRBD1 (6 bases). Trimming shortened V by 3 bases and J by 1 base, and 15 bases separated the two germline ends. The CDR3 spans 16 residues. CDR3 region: CASSLSVRTAQETQYF. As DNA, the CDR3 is TGTGCCAGCAGTTTGAGCGTCAGGACAGCCCAAGAGACCCAGTACTTC.

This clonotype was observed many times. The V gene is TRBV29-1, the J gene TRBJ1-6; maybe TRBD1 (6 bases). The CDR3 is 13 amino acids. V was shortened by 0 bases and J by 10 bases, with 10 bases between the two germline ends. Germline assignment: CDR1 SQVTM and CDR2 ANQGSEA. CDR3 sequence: CSVEEPGVSPLHF. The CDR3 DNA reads TGCAGCGTTGAAGAGCCAGGGGTCTCACCCCTCCACTTT.

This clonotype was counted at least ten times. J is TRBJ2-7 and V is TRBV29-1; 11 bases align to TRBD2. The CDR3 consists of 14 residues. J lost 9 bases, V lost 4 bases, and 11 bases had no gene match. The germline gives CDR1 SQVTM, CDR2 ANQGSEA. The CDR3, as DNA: TGCAGCGTTGCCCCGGGACTAGCGGCTCCAGGGCAGTACTTC. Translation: CSVAPGLAAPGQYF.

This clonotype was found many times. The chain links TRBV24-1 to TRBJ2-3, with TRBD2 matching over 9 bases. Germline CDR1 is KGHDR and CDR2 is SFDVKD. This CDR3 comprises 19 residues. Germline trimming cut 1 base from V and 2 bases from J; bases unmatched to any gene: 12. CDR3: CATSDFPSKTSGSTDTQYF. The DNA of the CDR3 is TGTGCCACCAGTGATTTCCCCTCCAAGACTAGCGGATCCACAGATACGCAGTATTTT.

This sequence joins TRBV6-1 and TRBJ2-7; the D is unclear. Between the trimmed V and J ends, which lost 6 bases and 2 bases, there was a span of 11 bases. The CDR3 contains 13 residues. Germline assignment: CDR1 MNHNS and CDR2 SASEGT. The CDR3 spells CASRGIRAYEQYV. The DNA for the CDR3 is TGTGCCAGCAGAGGGATTAGGGCCTACGAGCAGTACGTC.

CDR3 bases: TGTGCCAGCAAACGGGGTTACGAGCAGTACGTC. Its protein is CASKRGYEQYV. The chain employs TRBV6-2 or TRBV6-3 and TRBJ2-7; possible D gene TRBD2, 5 bases. V lost 7 bases, J lost 4 bases, and 8 bases lay in between. Germline V lookup: CDR1 MNHEY, CDR2 SVGEGT. This CDR3 contains 11 residues.

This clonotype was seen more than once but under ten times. CDR3 in DNA: TGCGCCAGCACCCTTTTAGGAGGGGAGACCCAGTACTTC. Encoded protein: CASTLLGGETQYF. This rearrangement joins TRBV5-1 to TRBJ2-5, with D maybe TRBD2 (6 bases). The CDR3 sequence is 13 residues long. Trimming pared 6 bases from V and 5 bases from J, leaving 14 bases between. The germline CDR1 and CDR2 sequences are SGHRS and YFSETQ.

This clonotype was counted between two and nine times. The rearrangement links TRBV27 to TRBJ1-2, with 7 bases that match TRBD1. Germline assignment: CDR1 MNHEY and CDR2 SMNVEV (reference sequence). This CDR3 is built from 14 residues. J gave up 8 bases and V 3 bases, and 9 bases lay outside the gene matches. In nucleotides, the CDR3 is TGTGCCAGCAGTTTCCTAACAGGGGAAGGGGGCTACACCTTC. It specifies CASSFLTGEGGYTF.